This TCR beta chain was identified during a study of T-cell reconstitution after alpha-beta-depleted transplantation in children. CDR1 is SGHRS and CDR2 is YFSETQ in the germline V gene. The CDR3 is 12 amino acids. V lost 5 bases and J lost 3, with 5 bases in between. Unique molecular identifiers were incorporated during preparation of the TCRbeta library. TCRdb itself ran the PCR reads through MiXCR, one entry per CDR3 protein. The table includes approximately 340,000 distinct CDR3 sequences, about a tenth detected once. The specimen comprised PBMCs from the stem cell graft donor, sampled from the stem cell graft. The V gene is TRBV5-1, the J gene TRBJ2-2; D gene uncertain. The receptor's source is a human donor who donated a stem cell graft to a child with acute lymphoblastic leukemia. CDR3 sequence reads: CASRIHTGELFF. CDR3 coding DNA: TGCGCCAGCAGAATTCACACCGGGGAGCTGTTTTTT.